The entry below describes one T cell receptor (beta chain). The antigen is unknown. Building of the TCR beta libraries involved iRepertoire HTBI primers and Arm-PCR of CDR3 regions. TCRdb itself ran the multiplex PCR reads through MiXCR, one entry per CDR3 protein. Of some 280,000 distinct CDR3 sequences detected, 22% appear once; the ten largest clones hold around three fifths. This entry belongs to a study of regulatory T cells in long-lasting Graves disease. Trimming left V 4 bases short and J 4 bases short, with 17 bases between. Germline-derived CDR1 and CDR2 are MNHEY and SVGAGI. The CDR3 is 16 residues long. Whole-study findings and limits: Results may be inaccurate due to the small sample size.

The time point here: persistent/refractory GD, antithyroid drugs over 5 years with positive TRAb. Isolated PBMC RNA provided the starting material for the TCR library. The receptor was derived from a female donor with Graves disease. The sequenced sample was peripheral blood mononuclear cells (PBMCs), obtained when the disease was refractory, from a patient treated with antithyroid drugs. J is TRBJ1-3 and V is TRBV6-5; D is perhaps TRBD1 (6 bases). This CDR3 reads CASSSYPGASGNTIYF. In DNA form, the CDR3 reads TGTGCCAGCAGTTCTTATCCGGGGGCGTCCGGAAACACCATATATTTT.